Reported below is one TCR beta chain. This sample is part of a study of blood T cell repertoires in COVID-19. The repertoire was sequenced with immunoSEQ multiplex PCR; TCRdb's copy has only in-frame clones and lacks some. Here the sample spans some 250,000 clones, approximately 90% being singletons. Trimming removed 0 bases from V and 11 bases from J, with 8 bases in between. The CDR3 runs 11 residues. From germline, CDR1 is MNHEY and CDR2 SVGEGT. This TCR was recovered from a man between 25 and 39 years old who had recovered from COVID-19. The chain carries TRBV6-2 or TRBV6-3 and TRBJ2-7; unclear D gene. Material for sequencing was peripheral blood. CDR3 sequence: CASSYSHQEYF. Written as DNA, the CDR3 is TGTGCCAGCAGTTACTCCCATCAGGAGTACTTC.